This T cell receptor beta chain was identified in a study of T cell responses to AZD1222 COVID-19 vaccine. Sequenced by immunoSEQ multiplex PCR; TCRdb stores in-frame clones only, minus some. Among 90,000 to 120,000 clones listed, around nine tenths were seen once. The CDR3 totals 13 residues. Germline V gene sequence: CDR1 SGHNT, CDR2 YYREEE (reference sequence). Trimming took 2 bases from V and 0 from J, leaving 6 bases between them. The gene calls are TRBV5-4 and TRBJ2-7; D gene uncertain. The sequencing here drew on peripheral blood, taken 28 days after the second dose of the MenACWY control vaccine. This TCR was sampled from an adult who received the MenACWY meningococcal vaccine as a control. CDR3 sequence (DNA): TGTGCCAGCAGCTTAGCTAGCTCCTACGAGCAGTACTTC. Its translation is CASSLASSYEQYF. The variable domain in full, completed from reference TRBV5-4 and TRBJ2-7, reads ETGVTQSPTHLIKTRGQQVTLRCSSQSGHNTVSWYQQALGQGPQFIFQYYREEENGRGNFPPRFSGLQFPNYSSELNVNALELDDSALYLCASSLASSYEQYFGPGTRLTVT.